These 26 T cell receptor beta chains originate from one sample sequenced in a study of shared clonotypes between healthy human individuals. The assay was immunoSEQ multiplex PCR, and TCRdb's table has in-frame clones only and misses some. Among some 1.4 million clones listed, about 96% were seen once. The specimen sequenced was naive CD4+ T cells sorted from blood. Regarding subset: CD45RA+ positively selected. The receptors here all came from a man aged 25 to 45 in good health.

The chain uses TRBV10-3 and TRBJ2-7; the D call may be TRBD1 or TRBD2 (5 bases each). The germline V and J ends were trimmed by 4 bases and 5 bases, with 15 bases remaining between them. CDR1 ENHRY and CDR2 SYGVKD come from the germline V gene. This CDR3 spans 14 amino acids. The CDR3 spells CAISAPAGDDEQYF. The CDR3, as DNA: TGTGCCATCAGTGCACCGGCCGGGGACGACGAGCAGTACTTC.

The chain couples TRBV7-8 to TRBJ1-1; D is ambiguous. This CDR3 spans 13 amino acids. The germline V gene encodes CDR1 SGHVS and CDR2 FQNEAQ. Trimming pared 3 bases from V and 5 bases from J, leaving 10 bases between. The CDR3 nucleotides read TGTGCCAGCAGCTTCCCGGGTAAAACTGAAGCTTTCTTT. Translating gives CASSFPGKTEAFF.

The V gene is TRBV11-2, the J gene TRBJ2-5; 10 positions agree with TRBD1. J was trimmed by 5 bases and V by 1 base; bases with no gene match: 4. The CDR3 length is 15 residues. Looked up from germline, CDR1 is SGHAT and CDR2 is FQNNGV. This chain's CDR3 is CASSLGPGQGETQYF. CDR3 sequence (DNA): TGTGCCAGCAGCTTAGGCCCGGGACAGGGGGAGACCCAGTACTTC.

The V call is TRBV7-2, the J call TRBJ2-3; 9 bases map to TRBD2. CDR1 and CDR2 from the germline V gene are SGHTA and FQGNSA. CDR3 length: 18 residues. The V segment lost 0 bases and the J segment 0 bases; nucleotides outside the gene matches: 7. CDR3 amino acids: CASSLAGAGGTSTDTQYF. CDR3 in DNA: TGTGCCAGCAGCTTAGCTGGTGCGGGAGGGACTAGCACAGATACGCAGTATTTT.

The V gene is TRBV7-2, the J gene TRBJ1-3; the D gene is possibly TRBD1 (6 bases). This CDR3 contains 17 residues. CDR1 and CDR2 from the germline V gene are SGHTA and FQGNSA. V dropped 5 bases and J dropped 4 bases, with 21 bases sitting between them. The CDR3 reads CASSRPPRGADGNTIYF. CDR3 in DNA: TGTGCCAGCAGCCGACCCCCCCGGGGGGCGGACGGAAACACCATATATTTT.

The V gene is TRBV5-8, the J gene TRBJ1-1, with D unresolved. Looked up from germline, CDR1 is SGHTS and CDR2 is YDEGEE. The CDR3 covers 14 residues. Trimming left V 1 base short and J 5 bases short, with 12 bases between. CDR3 nucleotides: TGTGCCAGCAGCTTGCTCCAAGGGCGGACTGAAGCTTTCTTT. Its translation: CASSLLQGRTEAFF.

The chain uses TRBV7-2 and TRBJ2-3, with TRBD2 matching 9 bases. After removal of 5 bases from V and 8 bases from J, the junction contained 14 bases not matched to a gene. The CDR3 runs to 16 residues. The germline V gene has CDR1 SGHTA and CDR2 FQGNSA. The CDR3 nucleotides are TGTGCCAGCAGCCGTCGAGAGAGCGGGGGGAGGGGTACGCAGTATTTT. Encoded protein: CASSRRESGGRGTQYF.

The chain combines TRBV4-3 with TRBJ1-5, with D unclear. CDR1 is LGHNA, CDR2 YSLEER, per germline. V was trimmed by 1 base and J by 1 base, leaving 11 bases between them. The CDR3 spans 16 residues. The DNA of the CDR3 is TGCGCCAGCAGCCAAGGGGCAGACGGAAGCAATCAGCCCCAGCATTTT. Translated, it gives CASSQGADGSNQPQHF.

V usage is TRBV5-4 and J usage is TRBJ2-1, with 9 bases that match TRBD2. CDR1 is SGHNT, CDR2 YYREEE, per germline (reference sequence). The CDR3 length is 15 residues. V lost 5 bases and J lost 4; bases outside the gene matches: 7. CDR3 nucleotides: TGTGCCAGCAGAATTTGGACTAGCGAATACAATGAGCAGTTCTTC. It codes for CASRIWTSEYNEQFF.

The CDR3 reads CASTTAMNTEAFF. CDR3 in DNA: TGTGCCAGTACCACGGCGATGAACACTGAAGCTTTCTTT. The J gene is TRBJ1-1, the V gene TRBV19; no clear D. CDR1 and CDR2 (germline): LNHDA, SQIVND (reference sequence). V was cut by 7 bases and J by 0 bases, with 9 bases left in between. The CDR3 extends over 13 amino acids.

The V call is TRBV5-4, the J call TRBJ2-1, with D possibly matching TRBD2 (5 bases). V lost 1 base and J 6 bases, leaving 20 bases between the germline ends. Germline CDR1 and CDR2: SGHNT and YYREEE (reference sequence). There are 17 residues in the CDR3. DNA of the CDR3: TGTGCCAGCAGCTTGCTTGCCGGATCCCATGAGGGCAATGAGCAGTTCTTC. This gives the protein CASSLLAGSHEGNEQFF.

The chain joins TRBV7-9 to TRBJ2-5; 7 bases are a match to TRBD1. The ends lost 5 bases at V and 0 bases at J; junction bases unmatched: 3. The CDR3 totals 14 residues. Looked up from germline, CDR1 is SEHNR and CDR2 is FQNEAQ (reference sequence). The CDR3, as DNA: TGTGCCAGCAGCAAGGACAGGTACCAAGAGACCCAGTACTTC. It specifies CASSKDRYQETQYF.

The CDR3 bases are TGTGCCAGCAGCAAATTCCGGACAGGGAGGGACAATGAGCAGTTCTTC. This translates into CASSKFRTGRDNEQFF. V usage is TRBV21-1 and J usage is TRBJ2-1; the tabulated D call, TRBD1, remains unverified against the DNA. TRBV21-1 is labeled a pseudogene. This CDR3 spans 16 amino acids.

The chain couples TRBV5-5 to TRBJ1-5; no firm D call. With 4 bases removed from V and 2 bases from J, the gap between germline ends came to 13 bases. Germline CDR1 and CDR2: SGHKS and YYEKEE (reference sequence). This CDR3 has 15 residues. CDR3 loop: CASSPGLWGNQPQHF. CDR3 in DNA: TGTGCCAGCAGCCCCGGACTCTGGGGCAATCAGCCCCAGCATTTT. The full variable domain, rest sourced from reference TRBV5-5 and TRBJ1-5, is DAGVTQSPTHLIKTRGQQVTLRCSPISGHKSVSWYQQVLGQGPQFIFQYYEKEERGRGNFPDRFSARQFPNYSSELNVNALLLGDSALYLCASSPGLWGNQPQHFGDGTRLSIL.

V and J are TRBV2 and TRBJ1-4; a weak D match, TRBD1 (5 bases). CDR3 length: 13 residues. V gave up 7 bases and J gave up 7 bases, with 13 bases separating them. Germline CDR1 is SNHLY and CDR2 is FYNNEI. CDR3 coding DNA: TGTGCCAGCAAACCCCCCGGGGGTGAAAAACTGTTTTTT. Amino acids: CASKPPGGEKLFF.

CDR3 sequence reads: CASDSGRYNEQFF. The CDR3 DNA reads as TGTGCCAGCGATAGCGGGAGATACAATGAGCAGTTCTTC. The chain combines TRBV7-9 with TRBJ2-1, with TRBD2 matching 9 bases. Trimming at V came to 8 bases and at J to 4 bases, leaving 3 bases not matched to a gene. The CDR3 has 13 amino acids. Germline CDR1 SEHNR, CDR2 FQNEAQ (reference sequence).

The chain employs TRBV11-2 and TRBJ2-4, with D possibly matching TRBD2 (5 bases). CDR3 length: 13 amino acids. The germline CDR1 and CDR2 sequences are SGHAT and FQNNGV. V was cut by 6 bases and J by 8 bases, with 14 bases left in between. The CDR3 here is CASSQTGWDIQYF. Here the CDR3 DNA reads TGTGCCAGCAGTCAAACGGGGTGGGACATTCAGTACTTC.

V and J are TRBV19 and TRBJ1-2, with D uncertain. Germline CDR1 reads LNHDA; CDR2 reads SQIVND (reference sequence). The CDR3 consists of 11 residues. Between the trimmed V and J ends, which lost 3 bases and 7 bases, there was a span of 6 bases. In DNA, the CDR3 is TGTGCCAGTAGTATTGGGTTTGGCTACACCTTC. Its translation is CASSIGFGYTF.

This clone has a handful of counts. The chain joins TRBV7-9 to TRBJ1-2; D not resolved. V was shortened by 7 bases and J by 6 bases, with 12 bases between the two germline ends. This CDR3 has 12 residues. The germline V gene has CDR1 SEHNR and CDR2 FQNEAQ (reference sequence). The CDR3 here is CASTNVGDGYTF. The CDR3 coding sequence is TGTGCCAGCACCAACGTCGGGGATGGCTACACCTTC.

The chain couples TRBV6-1 to TRBJ2-5; 7 bases map to TRBD2. The CDR3 runs 14 residues. With 1 base clipped from V and 4 bases from J, the junction kept 3 bases outside the gene matches. CDR1 MNHNS and CDR2 SASEGT come from the germline V gene. The CDR3 DNA is TGTGCCAGCAGTGAAGGGTGGGGGGGAGAGACCCAGTACTTC. Translated, it gives CASSEGWGGETQYF.

The rearrangement joins TRBV6-1 to TRBJ2-7; 7 bases align to TRBD1. CDR1 is MNHNS and CDR2 is SASEGT in the germline V gene. This CDR3 has 14 amino acids. Losses at the gene ends were 1 base for V and 2 bases for J; bases not matched to a gene: 2. The CDR3 spells CASSEVGQAYEQYF. The CDR3 DNA reads TGTGCCAGCAGTGAAGTAGGACAGGCCTACGAGCAGTACTTC.

The J gene is TRBJ2-2, the V gene TRBV7-3, with 9 positions matching TRBD2. Germline CDR1 is SGHTA and CDR2 is FQGTGA. The CDR3 has 14 amino acids. The J segment lost 6 bases and the V segment lost 5 bases, leaving 4 bases of the junction unmatched. CDR3: CASSLLAGAGELFF. CDR3 nucleotide sequence: TGTGCCAGCAGCCTATTAGCGGGAGCCGGGGAGCTGTTTTTT.

This clone has a single count. This chain connects TRBV7-3 to TRBJ2-7; a weak D match, TRBD1 (5 bases). Germline lookup yields CDR1 SGHTA and CDR2 FQGTGA. The CDR3 runs to 14 residues. V gave up 3 bases and J gave up 6 bases, with 15 bases separating them. CDR3 residues: CASSLSGPLGEQYF. For the CDR3, the DNA is TGTGCCAGCAGCTTGTCAGGGCCCCTCGGCGAGCAGTACTTC.

This sequence joins TRBV6-5 and TRBJ2-1; 8 nucleotides align to TRBD2. Germline values: CDR1 MNHEY, CDR2 SVGAGI. The length of the CDR3 is 15 residues. The ends lost 5 bases at V and 2 bases at J; junction bases unmatched: 5. CDR3 nucleotides: TGTGCCAGCAGTAAACCGGGACTAGCCTACAATGAGCAGTTCTTC. Protein sequence: CASSKPGLAYNEQFF.

As regards this clone: The sample carries other DNA sequences with the same CDR3. CDR3 amino acids: CASSPRAESTDTQYF. DNA for the CDR3: TGTGCCAGCTCACCACGGGCAGAGAGCACAGATACGCAGTATTTT. The chain combines TRBV18 with TRBJ2-3; D is undetermined. With 1 base removed from V and 0 bases from J, the gap between germline ends came to 8 bases. CDR3 length: 15 residues. Per germline, CDR1 KGHSH and CDR2 LQKENI.

V usage is TRBV7-6 and J usage is TRBJ2-7; 8 bases fit TRBD2. Germline-derived CDR1 and CDR2 are SGHVS and FNYEAQ. The CDR3 has 16 residues. Losses at the gene ends were 5 bases for V and 0 bases for J; bases not matched to a gene: 9. This CDR3 reads CASSQGGAGASYEQYF. The CDR3 DNA reads as TGTGCCAGCAGCCAAGGTGGAGCGGGAGCCTCCTACGAGCAGTACTTC.